This entry lists 22 T cell receptor beta chains sequenced from one sample in a study of T cell changes during pregnancy in multiple sclerosis. Measured with immunoSEQ multiplex PCR; TCRdb has only the in-frame clones, and not every one. The table lists 55,000 to 95,000 clones, 85% to 95% of them singletons. The sample in question was peripheral blood, obtained in the second trimester of pregnancy. The receptors come from a female donor in good health, enrolled as a control in a pregnancy study.

The CDR3 sequence: CASSGDRGLAKNIQYF. CDR3 bases: TGTGCCAGCAGCGGGGACAGGGGGCTAGCCAAAAACATTCAGTACTTC. The chain is built from TRBV2 and TRBJ2-4; 12 nucleotides align to TRBD1. The germline V gene encodes CDR1 SNHLY and CDR2 FYNNEI. The CDR3 extends over 16 amino acids. J was trimmed by 0 bases and V by 6 bases; bases with no gene match: 3.

J is TRBJ1-5 and V is TRBV2; D is uncertain. Per the germline V gene, CDR1 is SNHLY and CDR2 is FYNNEI. The CDR3 length is 14 residues. With 3 bases removed from V and 0 bases from J, the gap between germline ends came to 6 bases. As DNA, the CDR3 is TGTGCCAGCAGTGATAAGCTTAGCAATCAGCCCCAGCATTTT. It encodes CASSDKLSNQPQHF.

This chain uses TRBV19 with TRBJ2-7; D may be TRBD1 (6 bases). CDR1 and CDR2 from the germline V gene are LNHDA and SQIVND (reference sequence). V was cut by 5 bases and J by 2 bases, with 19 bases left in between. The CDR3 consists of 16 residues. CDR3 protein: CASSATVPGQPYEQYF. For the CDR3, the DNA is TGTGCCAGTAGTGCCACCGTACCGGGACAACCCTACGAGCAGTACTTC.

The chain has TRBV19 and TRBJ1-1, with a weak D call TRBD1 (6 bases). Germline V CDR1 and CDR2: LNHDA, SQIVND (reference sequence). The CDR3 is 14 residues long. The ends were cut back, 5 bases at V and 1 base at J, with 11 bases in the middle. The CDR3 loop is CASSGIRGNTEAFF. CDR3 coding DNA: TGTGCCAGTAGTGGGATCAGGGGGAACACTGAAGCTTTCTTT.

The genes are TRBV30 and TRBJ1-1; 7 bases map to TRBD1. Germline trimming cut 1 base from V and 0 bases from J; bases unmatched to any gene: 2. This CDR3 region has 14 residues. Germline CDR1 reads GTSNPN; CDR2 reads SVGIG (reference sequence). The CDR3 bases are TGTGCCTGGAGTGAAGGGACAGTGAACACTGAAGCTTTCTTT. It specifies CAWSEGTVNTEAFF. Using reference TRBV30 and TRBJ1-1 for the parts outside the CDR3, the full variable domain is SQTIHQWPATLVQPVGSPLSLECTVEGTSNPNLYWYRQAAGRGLQLLFYSVGIGQISSEVPQNLSASRPQDRQFILSSKKLLLSDSGFYLCAWSEGTVNTEAFFGQGTRLTVV.

The chain joins TRBV6-5 to TRBJ2-1; D possibly corresponds to TRBD2 (6 bases). The V end lost 2 bases, the J end lost 9 bases, and 8 bases lay between the germline ends. The V gene's germline CDR1 is MNHEY and CDR2 SVGAGI. This CDR3 is 12 amino acids long. The CDR3 region has the DNA TGTGCCAGCAGTTACACCGGGGGTGAGCAGTTCTTC. Translating it yields CASSYTGGEQFF.

This clone was picked up one time. The rearrangement links TRBV29-1 to TRBJ1-2; D remains ambiguous. Germline CDR1 and CDR2: SQVTM and ANQGSEA. The CDR3 length is 10 residues. Trimming stripped 4 bases from V and 7 bases from J, with 7 bases between. Here the CDR3 DNA reads TGCAGCGTTGCCTTTCGTGGCTACACCTTC. This gives the protein CSVAFRGYTF.

The chain combines TRBV7-2 with TRBJ1-3; no clear D. The CDR3 totals 16 residues. V was trimmed by 1 base and J by 2 bases, leaving 12 bases between them. CDR1 is SGHTA, CDR2 FQGNSA, per germline. As DNA, the CDR3 is TGTGCCAGCAGCTTAGAAGTAAGAGGAGCTGGAAACACCATATATTTT. Translation gives CASSLEVRGAGNTIYF.

The V call is TRBV18, the J call TRBJ1-3, with D possibly being TRBD1 (5 bases). Trimming shortened V by 3 bases and J by 4 bases, and 7 bases separated the two germline ends. The germline CDR1 and CDR2 sequences are KGHSH and LQKENI. The CDR3 consists of 13 residues. CDR3 nucleotide sequence: TGTGCCAGCTCACCGTCAGGGGGAAACACCATATATTTT. This gives the protein CASSPSGGNTIYF.

The chain joins TRBV18 to TRBJ2-6; tentatively, D is TRBD1 (5 bases). Looked up from germline, CDR1 is KGHSH and CDR2 is LQKENI. The V end lost 5 bases, the J end lost 0 bases, and 8 bases lay between the germline ends. The CDR3 covers 15 residues. DNA of the CDR3: TGTGCCAGCTCAACTGACAGCTCTGGGGCCAACGTCCTGACTTTC. This codes for CASSTDSSGANVLTF.

The chain has TRBV11-3 and TRBJ2-1, with D perhaps TRBD1 (5 bases). The germline gives CDR1 SGHNT, CDR2 YENEEA. With 5 bases removed from V and 5 bases from J, the gap between germline ends came to 10 bases. The CDR3 has 13 amino acids. The CDR3 loop is CASSSRADNEQFF. For the CDR3, the DNA is TGTGCCAGCAGCAGCAGGGCCGACAATGAGCAGTTCTTC. The variable domain in full, with the rest retrieved from reference TRBV11-3 and TRBJ2-1, is EAGVVQSPRYKIIEKKQPVAFWCNPISGHNTLYWYLQNLGQGPELLIRYENEEAVDDSQLPKDRFSAERLKGVDSTLKIQPAELGDSAVYLCASSSRADNEQFFGPGTRLTVL.

CDR3 amino acids: CASSGRGDEQFF. In nucleotides, the CDR3 is TGTGCCAGCAGTGGACGCGGGGATGAGCAGTTCTTC. The chain carries TRBV6-5 and TRBJ2-1, with D tentatively TRBD2 (6 bases). V lost 5 bases and J lost 8, with 10 bases in between. Per germline, CDR1 MNHEY and CDR2 SVGAGI. The CDR3 is 12 amino acids.

CDR3 protein: CASSLALPGLAGGLDTQYF. Here the CDR3 DNA reads TGTGCCAGCAGCTTAGCCCTACCAGGACTAGCGGGGGGGCTTGATACGCAGTATTTT. The chain links TRBV11-2 to TRBJ2-3, with TRBD2 matching over 15 bases. CDR3 length: 19 amino acids. Losses at the gene ends were 1 base for V and 6 bases for J; bases not matched to a gene: 11. Germline CDR1 is SGHAT and CDR2 is FQNNGV.

This chain uses TRBV6-5 with TRBJ1-1, with 9 positions matching TRBD1. CDR1 MNHEY and CDR2 SVGAGI come from the germline V gene. The CDR3 contains 15 residues. J was trimmed by 1 base and V by 6 bases; bases with no gene match: 6. The CDR3 loop is CASRGDRARNTEAFF. The CDR3 DNA is TGTGCCAGCAGGGGGGACAGGGCGAGGAACACTGAAGCTTTCTTT.

This chain links TRBV7-3 with TRBJ2-3, with TRBD1 matching over 7 bases. V lost 4 bases and J lost 7; bases outside the gene matches: 2. Germline V gives CDR1 SGHTA, CDR2 FQGTGA. The CDR3 spans 12 residues. The CDR3 sequence: CASSSGGNTQYF. The CDR3 DNA reads TGTGCCAGCAGCTCAGGGGGAAATACGCAGTATTTT.

This rearrangement joins TRBV7-2 to TRBJ2-3; 7 bases are a match to TRBD1. The trim removed 5 bases at V and 8 bases at J, leaving 4 bases unmatched. Per the germline V gene, CDR1 is SGHTA and CDR2 is FQGNSA. This CDR3 region has 12 residues. The CDR3, as DNA: TGTGCCAGCAGCCCACAGGGGACTACGCAGTATTTT. Amino acid sequence: CASSPQGTTQYF.

V is TRBV7-2 and J is TRBJ2-3; D ambiguous. The CDR3 runs 13 residues. The germline gives CDR1 SGHTA, CDR2 FQGNSA. V was shortened by 3 bases and J by 3 bases, with 7 bases between the two germline ends. CDR3: CASSLARTDTQYF. The CDR3 DNA sequence: TGTGCCAGCAGCTTGGCGAGGACAGATACGCAGTATTTT.

The chain couples TRBV7-9 to TRBJ2-6; D might be TRBD1 (5 bases). Germline assignment: CDR1 SEHNR and CDR2 FQNEAQ (reference sequence). The CDR3 is 17 amino acids. V was pared by 3 bases and J by 2 bases, with 14 bases between. The CDR3 sequence: CASSLSWGPTGANVLTF. The CDR3 DNA reads TGTGCCAGCAGCTTGTCTTGGGGCCCAACTGGGGCCAACGTCCTGACTTTC.

The V gene is TRBV4-1, the J gene TRBJ1-2; D is possibly TRBD1 (5 bases). Deletions cut 4 bases from V and 4 bases from J, with 7 bases between. Germline V CDR1 and CDR2: MGHRA, YSYEKL. The CDR3 is 12 amino acids. For the CDR3, the DNA is TGCGCCAGCAGCCGCGGGGGCTATGGCTACACCTTC. This codes for CASSRGGYGYTF.

The chain employs TRBV4-3 and TRBJ1-4; no firm D call. V lost 2 bases and J lost 7, with 14 bases in between. The CDR3 is made up of 15 amino acids. CDR1 and CDR2 (germline): LGHNA, YSLEER. The CDR3 loop reads CASSQSPGFGEKLFF. The CDR3 nucleotides read TGCGCCAGCAGCCAAAGCCCGGGGTTCGGTGAAAAACTGTTTTTT.

The V gene is TRBV7-2, the J gene TRBJ2-3, with D possibly matching TRBD1 (5 bases). Germline CDR1 reads SGHTA; CDR2 reads FQGNSA. The CDR3 spans 14 residues. V shed 5 bases and J shed 4 bases, with 13 bases lying between them. The DNA for the CDR3 is TGTGCCAGCAGCCCAGCATGGGGCCCAGATACGCAGTATTTT. Its protein product is CASSPAWGPDTQYF.

This rearrangement joins TRBV14 to TRBJ2-7; TRBD2 matches at 7 bases. Trimming took 0 bases from V and 1 from J; bases not matched to a gene: 6. Germline V lookup: CDR1 SGHDN, CDR2 FVKESK. The CDR3 sequence is 16 residues long. DNA of the CDR3: TGTGCCAGCAGCCAAGATAGTGCTAGCGGATCCTACGAGCAGTACTTC. It encodes CASSQDSASGSYEQYF.